The 14 T cell receptor beta chains below come from one sample, sequenced in a study of T-cell reconstitution after alpha-beta-depleted transplantation in children. It was with unique molecular identifiers that the TCRbeta library was prepared. MiXCR, run by TCRdb on the PCR reads, gives a single entry per CDR3 protein. The table includes about 590,000 distinct CDR3 sequences, 10% to 15% detected once. Source: PBMCs, mostly from graft donor cells, taken 360 days after TCRalphabeta/CD19-depleted stem cell transplant. The receptors stem from a male patient between 5 and 17 years old who had a stem cell transplant for acute myeloid leukemia, so the T cells may come from the graft donor.

This clonotype was counted at least ten times. The chain links TRBV28 to TRBJ2-1, with TRBD2 matching over 7 bases. Germline CDR1 MDHEN, CDR2 SYDVKM. This CDR3 has 15 residues. V dropped 10 bases and J dropped 6; count of bases not matched to a gene: 15. The CDR3 sequence: CATLWGSSGSNEQFF. Written as DNA, the CDR3 is TGTGCCACCCTTTGGGGGTCTAGCGGATCCAATGAGCAGTTCTTC.

In its sample, this clonotype was seen a few times. The chain couples TRBV7-8 to TRBJ2-5; D perhaps matches TRBD2 (6 bases). Trimming removed 0 bases at V and 4 bases at J, with 18 bases between. The CDR3 has 17 residues. From germline, CDR1 is SGHVS and CDR2 FQNEAQ. CDR3 sequence: CASSLAIVGGFGETQYF. In DNA form, the CDR3 reads TGTGCCAGCAGCTTAGCAATCGTTGGGGGGTTCGGAGAGACCCAGTACTTC. The full variable domain, completed using reference TRBV7-8 and TRBJ2-5, is GAGVSQSPRYKVAKRGQDVALRCDPISGHVSLFWYQQALGQGPEFLTYFQNEAQLDKSGLPSDRFFAERPEGSVSTLKIQRTQQEDSAVYLCASSLAIVGGFGETQYFGPGTRLLVL.

In this sample, this clonotype turned up a few times. The rearrangement joins TRBV3-1 to TRBJ2-5; D is possibly TRBD1 (6 bases). Deletions cut 3 bases from V and 1 base from J, with 15 bases between. The V gene's germline CDR1 is LGHDT and CDR2 YNNKEL (reference sequence). This CDR3 spans 16 amino acids. The CDR3 DNA follows: TGTGCCAGCAGCCATGGGACACGTTCCAGCCAAGAGACCCAGTACTTC. Amino acid sequence: CASSHGTRSSQETQYF.

The chain couples TRBV29-1 to TRBJ2-3; D is unresolved. This CDR3 contains 13 residues. Germline CDR1 reads SQVTM; CDR2 reads ANQGSEA. The V end was cut by 4 bases, the J end by 2 bases, with 10 bases between. CDR3 protein: CSVGSQITDTQYF. Here the CDR3 DNA reads TGCAGCGTTGGTTCGCAGATCACAGATACGCAGTATTTT.

This clonotype was found a few times. CDR3 nucleotides: TGTGCCAGCAGTCGTTACGGGGTCGAGCAGTACTTC. Its translation is CASSRYGVEQYF. This chain connects TRBV27 to TRBJ2-7, with D maybe TRBD2 (5 bases). V lost 5 bases and J lost 6, with 11 bases in between. Germline CDR1 MNHEY, CDR2 SMNVEV (reference sequence). CDR3 length: 12 residues.

This clonotype was seen many times. The chain joins TRBV29-1 to TRBJ2-5; D is unresolved. Trimming pared 4 bases from V and 2 bases from J, leaving 8 bases between. The CDR3 consists of 12 residues. The germline V gene has CDR1 SQVTM and CDR2 ANQGSEA. The CDR3 DNA follows: TGCAGCGTTGCTAACTCTCAAGAGACCCAGTACTTC. It encodes CSVANSQETQYF.

V gene TRBV29-1 combines with J gene TRBJ2-1; 11 bases are shared with TRBD2. Germline loops: CDR1 SQVTM, CDR2 ANQGSEA. The CDR3 is made up of 13 amino acids. V trimming: 6 bases; J trimming: 7 bases; junction bases outside the gene matches: 5. The chain's CDR3 is CSVWTSGFNEQFF. CDR3 sequence (DNA): TGCAGCGTGTGGACTAGCGGGTTTAATGAGCAGTTCTTC.

Ten or more counts support this clonotype. The chain couples TRBV12-3 or TRBV12-4 to TRBJ2-7; D gene uncertain. The CDR3 runs 11 residues. Trimming removed 6 bases at V and 3 bases at J, with 6 bases between. CDR3 in amino acids: CASSLHYEQYF. The CDR3 nucleotides read TGTGCCAGCAGCCTACACTACGAGCAGTACTTC.

In its sample, this clonotype was seen a few times. This sequence joins TRBV7-6 and TRBJ1-1, with D possibly matching TRBD1 (6 bases). Trimming removed 4 bases at V and 3 bases at J, with 12 bases between. The CDR3 covers 14 residues. Germline V gene data show CDR1 as SGHVS and CDR2 as FNYEAQ. CDR3 DNA sequence: TGTGCCAGCAGCTCGAGCGCAGGGGACACTGAAGCTTTCTTT. Translated, it gives CASSSSAGDTEAFF.

The V and J genes are TRBV4-2 and TRBJ2-2, with TRBD2 matching over 11 bases. V was pared by 4 bases and J by 6 bases, with 10 bases of the junction left unmatched. Germline CDR1 reads LGHNA; CDR2 reads YNFKEQ. The CDR3 length is 17 residues. The CDR3 coding sequence is TGTGCCAGCAGCCCACGTTGGCTAGCGGGAGGCTCCGGGGAGCTGTTTTTT. Protein sequence: CASSPRWLAGGSGELFF.

This clonotype occurred a few times. CDR3: CASSQGPGGPSYNEQFF. In DNA form, the CDR3 reads TGTGCCAGCAGCCAAGGCCCAGGGGGGCCCTCCTACAATGAGCAGTTCTTC. This chain joins TRBV14 and TRBJ2-1, with a tentative D call TRBD1 (7 bases). The CDR3 runs to 17 residues. V dropped 1 base and J dropped 0 bases, with 13 bases sitting between them. Germline V lookup: CDR1 SGHDN, CDR2 FVKESK.

A few counts support this clonotype. This sequence joins TRBV5-1 and TRBJ2-2, with D perhaps assigned TRBD1 or TRBD2 (5 bases each). Germline CDR1 and CDR2: SGHRS and YFSETQ. The CDR3 length is 15 residues. V dropped 5 bases and J dropped 1 base, with 12 bases sitting between them. CDR3 nucleotide sequence: TGCGCCAGCAGAAAGGGGACCATGAACACCGGGGAGCTGTTTTTT. It specifies CASRKGTMNTGELFF.

This chain uses TRBV3-1 with TRBJ2-3; D call uncertain. The CDR3 is made up of 17 amino acids. CDR1 and CDR2 from the germline V gene are LGHDT and YNNKEL (reference sequence). The V end lost 0 bases, the J end lost 4 bases, and 17 bases lay between the germline ends. The CDR3 sequence: CASSQDRRLYGADTQYF. In DNA, the CDR3 is TGTGCCAGCAGCCAAGATCGAAGGCTATATGGCGCAGATACGCAGTATTTT.

In its sample, this clonotype was seen many times. This rearrangement joins TRBV28 to TRBJ2-2; D is unresolved. V lost 6 bases and J lost 3, with 20 bases in between. The CDR3 extends over 17 amino acids. The germline CDR1 and CDR2 sequences are MDHEN and SYDVKM. The CDR3 spells CASSFTDGRTDTGELFF. The CDR3, as DNA: TGTGCCAGCAGCTTTACGGACGGCCGAACGGACACCGGGGAGCTGTTTTTT.